Sequencing of this TCR beta chain was carried out in a study of blood T cell repertoires in COVID-19. Overall study: Whether acute or convalescent, the COVID-19 samples came from the United States, Italy and Spain. In each case, the material was cDNA or gDNA derived from T cells, B-cell-depleted T cells, or PBMCs.

From germline, CDR1 is MNHEY and CDR2 SVGAGI. Trimming at V came to 0 bases and at J to 5 bases, leaving 2 bases not matched to a gene. The CDR3 runs 15 residues. Per the study methods: Estimated nucleated cell counts came from reference gene primer amplification. Method: immunoSEQ multiplex PCR; TCRdb's copy keeps in-frame clones and lacks some. V and J calls and clone size are as listed in that table; D and trimming were resolved from the DNA. The sample yields about 200,000 clones, about 80% seen once. This clone was seen only a few times. Sequenced material: peripheral blood. The V call is TRBV6-5, the J call TRBJ1-2; 11 bases align to TRBD1. This clonotype originated in a human donor with acute or convalescent COVID-19. The donor label of this sample is uncertain. The DNA for the CDR3 is TGTGCCAGCAGTTACTCGGACAGGGGGCTTTATGGCTACACCTTC. Amino acid sequence: CASSYSDRGLYGYTF.